This T cell receptor beta chain was recovered during a study of cytomegalovirus exposure and HLA in healthy donors (dated by TCRdb to the late 2010s). For the wider study: In an earlier analysis of 550 to 750 of the donors, approximately 260 Gb of sequence data and 90 million to 120 million unique TCR beta sequences from 150 million to 200 million T cells were reported. The study used immunosequencing to profile the T cell repertoires of 600 to 850 subjects and linked those repertoires to cytomegalovirus serostatus. A later analysis re-examined previously published TCR beta repertoires from hundreds of donors and added high-resolution HLA genotyping to investigate patterns of TCR occurrence. Alongside the repertoire data, information on donor age, sex, ethnicity and CMV serostatus was compiled. A separate validation cohort of some 130 different subjects was used in addition to the roughly 700-subject first cohort. All discovery cohort repertoires had been generated using a single sequencing platform. Typing coverage differed by locus: A, B, C, DRB1 and DQB1 were typed in about 629-640 donors, DQA1 in about 500, DPA1 in around 610, and DPB1 in just under 490. The study combined high-throughput TCR immunosequencing, statistical association of individual TCRs with disease status, and machine learning to predict cytomegalovirus infection status. To decide whether each TCR beta V gene segment behaved as functional or pseudogenic, an earlier analysis of several hundred of the donors relied on high-throughput TCR beta sequencing. In a later genetic analysis, genome-wide SNP genotypes for about 55% of the 666 donors were used, and that subset was treated as a discovery cohort. Among about 360 genotyped donors of the cohort, an average of about 240,000 unique TCR beta nucleotide sequences were sequenced per donor, about a sixth of them non-productive. The study aimed to test whether cataloging public T cell receptors could reveal signatures of past pathogen exposure. An early release covering roughly 640 HLA-typed donors comprised approximately 300 gigabases of sequencing data and approximately 80 million unique TCR sequences. Of the 300 to 500 genotyped donors, roughly 80% were placed in the genetic ancestry cluster associated with self-reported Caucasian donors. Four to six DR-DQ haplotypes were handled as single units for association and clustering, since linkage in the cohort was strong. Both class I and class II loci were covered by HLA typing, at four-digit resolution. The later analysis used no new phenotypic data to find candidate immune exposures, relying instead on TCR beta sequences and their occurrence across donors. What the work shows at the level of the full study, not this receptor alone: In this cohort, only TCR beta chains were sequenced, and detectable features were limited by the absence of alpha or paired-chain data. The classifier was reported to diagnose cytomegalovirus status with high specificity and sensitivity in both the original and validation cohorts. An earlier analysis of around 540 of the donors showed that most TCR beta V segments appeared in productive rearrangements either about 90% or about 30% of the time, which broadly matched IMGT annotations. The presence/absence analyses assumed that sequencing depth was roughly uniform across donors, and that assumption may not be true. In a later analysis, TCR association rates were found to vary across HLA loci, with the most associated TCRs seen for DRB1 alleles and the fewest for HLA-C alleles. Because the 87-base-pair reads could not distinguish some IMGT-functional V segments, including TRBV6-2 and TRBV6-3, those segments were excluded. A total of 164 TCR beta chains were listed by the study as associated with cytomegalovirus. The only immune exposure information available for the cohort was CMV serostatus. In vitro tests confirmed that three of the cytomegalovirus-associated TCR beta chains recognize cytomegalovirus antigens. A further reported finding was that TCR beta sequences accurately predicted the HLA-A and HLA-B alleles for most subjects in the first cohort. In a later analysis, HLA-associated TCR beta chains showed more clonal expansion and lower generation probabilities than non-associated chains that were equally common. Because counts were too low, fewer than 20 rarely observed V segments, including chromosome 9 orphons, were excluded from the earlier analysis of several hundred of the donors. A cluster of highly shared sequence variants was judged likely to represent a technical artifact of the sequencing pipeline. A later analysis found that most CMV-associated TCR beta chains appeared HLA-restricted, with HLA associations seemingly driven largely by CMV exposure. Correlated functional status among segregating V segments might be attributable to linkage disequilibrium, but an unknown experimental factor could not be ruled out. Assigning TCR associations to individual alleles was difficult when HLA alleles, especially DR and DQ, strongly co-occurred. A later genetic analysis associated a missense DCLRE1C variant with V-gene and J-gene trimming of TCR beta chains, and an independent cohort replicated the association. While some public TCRs were present in many individuals, most TCR sequences turned up only very rarely across donors. Compared with the roughly 700-donor mean, donors in an Asian-associated ancestry cluster had fewer N-insertions in productive TCRs, according to a later genetic analysis. Specific HLA alleles were associated with over 15,000 TCR beta sequences at a false discovery rate of 0.05 in a later analysis. It was suggested by the authors that the approach could potentially be generalized to other disease states and immunological phenotypes. Because HLA typing was missing for some donors at each locus, association tests included only the typed subset. Several of the top co-occurrence clusters appeared to be linked to parvovirus B19, influenza, CMV and Epstein-Barr virus, according to a later analysis.

In total, just over 650 healthy bone marrow donors made up the cohort. All cohort members were sampled while nominally healthy, although unrecorded immune exposures were likely present. The donor tested CMV seropositive and was one of the 289 seropositive cohort members. Every donor gave a peripheral blood sample, and the peripheral blood mononuclear cells from that sample were used for TCR beta sequencing. The Qiagen DNeasy Blood Extraction Kit was used to extract genomic DNA from the blood cell samples. At the junction V is shortened by 0 bases and J by 12 bases, with 18 bases in between. CDR1 and CDR2, per the germline V gene (reference sequence), are SGHNT and YYREEE. From its cysteine to its phenylalanine, the CDR3 spans 14 amino acids. Only the CDR3 DNA stays, 42 bases, in frame from base 1. The library was obtained by the immunoSEQ multiplex PCR assay. A mixture of 60 forward primers for TCR Vbeta segments and 13 reverse primers for TCR Jbeta segments was used in the multiplex PCR. Amplification of the CDR3 region of rearranged TCR beta genes was performed with a multiplex PCR assay on genomic DNA. The Illumina HiSeq System was used to sequence the amplified TCR beta libraries as 87-base-pair reads. Regarding the original processing steps: In a later analysis, roughly 80 million unique TCR beta chains were counted across the roughly 610 repertoires, and roughly 10 million of these chains were shared by at least two donors. To remove PCR and sequencing errors, raw reads were error-corrected and collapsed into unique sequences using a nearest-neighbor algorithm that merged closely related sequences. CDR3 sequences were aligned to IMGT reference sequences to assign V, D and J gene segments. For a sequence to be retained, at least a six-nucleotide match to both a V gene segment and a J gene segment was required. Rearrangements were classified as productive when the CDR3 lacked stop codons and remained in frame with V and J, and all other rearrangements were classified as non-productive. CDR3 was defined according to IMGT convention as the region running from the second conserved V-encoded cysteine to the conserved J-encoded phenylalanine. The earlier analysis of approximately 500 of the donors excluded sequences that lacked an unambiguous match to a single V gene segment. In an earlier analysis of 587 of the donors, V segments were called functional above 56.7% productive rearrangements and were called segregating when the between-donor standard deviation exceeded 5%. A statistical classification framework was developed to diagnose cytomegalovirus status using the catalog of TCR beta chain sequences. In a later analysis, TCR nucleotide sequences were compared against IMGT/GENE-DB human TR gene sequences so that V and J genes could be assigned. Using the TCRdist pipeline, a later analysis assigned CDR3 sequences along with most-parsimonious VDJ recombination scenarios. In a later analysis, every TCR beta chain was defined by the combination of its CDR3 amino acid sequence and its V-gene family, and reads without a unique V-gene family were dropped. As a way to deal with suspected cross-contamination and a sequencing artifact, a later analysis dropped 640 or so nucleotide sequences that were highly shared and had low generation probability. A later analysis calculated a clonal expansion index for each public chain from normalized within-repertoire ranks of inferred template counts. Generation probabilities in a later analysis came from a VDJ recombination model fitted to out-of-frame rearrangements, and those results were checked against IGoR. A later analysis scored TCR-TCR, TCR-HLA and TCR-CMV co-occurrence with hypergeometric tests, applying a repertoire-size bias correction to TCR pairs. In a later analysis, false discovery rates were estimated by permuting HLA or CMV assignments 20 times. In a later analysis, co-occurring TCRs were grouped using DBSCAN, and TCRdist sequence similarity was added for clustering within HLA-allele-positive subsets. Co-occurrence clustering excluded repertoires with fewer than 30,000 or more than 120,000 public chains, plus five with anomalous nucleotide sharing. TCRdb limited this immuneACCESS table to in-frame rearrangements with V and J called. A share of clones is missing; checked studies link under half to unresolved V genes, and the rest is unexplained. The V and J calls and clone size are taken from that table; D and trimming were inferred from the DNA. This sample gives under 130,000 clones in total; approximately 12% of them show up just once. The ten largest clones add up to more than 15% of the sample.

A remark on this clone: There is no known antigen for this receptor. Base quality data are lacking; no much larger clone is found one base away.

The TCR sequence derives from a man aged 35-49 years in good health and CMV-seropositive. Here the chain combines TRBV5-4 and TRBJ2-5, with no D gene named confidently. Source material: PBMCs. The CDR3 is CASSLEEDPKAEYF. The nucleotides read TGTGCCAGCAGCTTGGAGGAAGATCCAAAGGCGGAGTACTTC.